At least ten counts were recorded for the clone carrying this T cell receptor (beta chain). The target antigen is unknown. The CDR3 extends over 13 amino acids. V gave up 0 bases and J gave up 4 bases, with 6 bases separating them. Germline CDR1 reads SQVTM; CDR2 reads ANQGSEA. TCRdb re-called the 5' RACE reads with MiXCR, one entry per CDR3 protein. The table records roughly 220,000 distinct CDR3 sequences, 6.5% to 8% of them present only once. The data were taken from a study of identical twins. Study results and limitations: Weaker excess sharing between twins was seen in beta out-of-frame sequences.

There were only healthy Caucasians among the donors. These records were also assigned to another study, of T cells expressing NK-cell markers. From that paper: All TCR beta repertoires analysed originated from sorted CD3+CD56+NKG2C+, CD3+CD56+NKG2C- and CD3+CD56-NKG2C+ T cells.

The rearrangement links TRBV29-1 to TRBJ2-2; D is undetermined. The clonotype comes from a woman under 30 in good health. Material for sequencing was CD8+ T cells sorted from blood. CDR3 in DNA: TGCAGCGTTGAAGATCAGAGCACCGGGGAGCTGTTTTTT. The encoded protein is CSVEDQSTGELFF.